This TCR beta chain appears in the sequencing data of a study of blood T cell repertoires in COVID-19. Across the whole study: T cells, B-cell-depleted T cells, or PBMCs provided the cDNA or gDNA that served as material.

The authors' processing: Reference gene primer amplification in the assay estimated nucleated cell counts. Libraries were prepared by immunoSEQ multiplex PCR; TCRdb keeps only in-frame clonotypes and omits some of them. The V and J calls and clone size were taken over from that table, and D and trimming were inferred from the DNA. Altogether 380,000 or so clones are present, 75% to 90% being singletons, with the ten largest covering less than 9%. Germline lookup yields CDR1 LGHNT and CDR2 FRNRAP. Trimming removed 0 bases at V and 5 bases at J, with 4 bases between. The length of the CDR3 is 12 residues.

The chain recombines TRBV12-5 with TRBJ2-5; no definite D call. Sequenced input: peripheral blood. The TCR was taken from a woman aged 55-75 years with COVID-19, enrolled during active disease. CDR3 protein: CASGLVSETQYF. CDR3 nucleotide sequence: TGTGCTAGTGGTTTGGTATCTGAGACCCAGTACTTC.